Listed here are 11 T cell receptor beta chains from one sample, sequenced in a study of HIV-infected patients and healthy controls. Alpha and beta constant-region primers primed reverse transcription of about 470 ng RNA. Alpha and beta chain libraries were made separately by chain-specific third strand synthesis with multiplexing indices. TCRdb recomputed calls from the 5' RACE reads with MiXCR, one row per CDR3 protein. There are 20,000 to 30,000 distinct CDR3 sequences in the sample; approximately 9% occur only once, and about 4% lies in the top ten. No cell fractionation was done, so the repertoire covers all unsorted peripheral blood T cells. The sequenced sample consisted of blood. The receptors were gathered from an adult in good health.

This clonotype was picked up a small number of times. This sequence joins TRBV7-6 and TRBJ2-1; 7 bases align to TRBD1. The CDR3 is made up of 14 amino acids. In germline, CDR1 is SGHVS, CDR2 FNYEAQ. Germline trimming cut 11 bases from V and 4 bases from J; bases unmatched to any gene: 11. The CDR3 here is CASGREGAYNEQFF. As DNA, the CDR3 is TGTGCCTCTGGGAGAGAGGGGGCGTACAATGAGCAGTTCTTC.

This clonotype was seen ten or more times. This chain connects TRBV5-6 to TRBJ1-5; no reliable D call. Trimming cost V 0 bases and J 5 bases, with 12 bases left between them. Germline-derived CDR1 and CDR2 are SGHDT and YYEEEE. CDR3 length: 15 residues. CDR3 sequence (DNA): TGTGCCAGCAGCTTGGGCCCTGACGTAGATCAGCCCCAGCATTTT. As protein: CASSLGPDVDQPQHF. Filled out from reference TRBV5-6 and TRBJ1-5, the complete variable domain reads DAGVTQSPTHLIKTRGQQVTLRCSPKSGHDTVSWYQQALGQGPQFIFQYYEEEERQRGNFPDRFSGHQFPNYSSELNVNALLLGDSALYLCASSLGPDVDQPQHFGDGTRLSIL.

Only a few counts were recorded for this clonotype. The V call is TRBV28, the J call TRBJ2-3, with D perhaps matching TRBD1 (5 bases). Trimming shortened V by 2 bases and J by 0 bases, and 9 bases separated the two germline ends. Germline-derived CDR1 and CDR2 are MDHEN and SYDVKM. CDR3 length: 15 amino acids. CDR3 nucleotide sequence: TGTGCCAGCAGTTTACAGGGAACTAGCACAGATACGCAGTATTTT. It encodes CASSLQGTSTDTQYF.

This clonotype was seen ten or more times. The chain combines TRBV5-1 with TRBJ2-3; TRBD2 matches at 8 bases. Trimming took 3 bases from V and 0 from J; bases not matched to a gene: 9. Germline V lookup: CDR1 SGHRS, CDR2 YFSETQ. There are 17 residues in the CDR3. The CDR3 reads CASSSRSGGRSTDTQYF. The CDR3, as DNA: TGCGCCAGCAGCTCGAGAAGCGGGGGACGGAGCACAGATACGCAGTATTTT.

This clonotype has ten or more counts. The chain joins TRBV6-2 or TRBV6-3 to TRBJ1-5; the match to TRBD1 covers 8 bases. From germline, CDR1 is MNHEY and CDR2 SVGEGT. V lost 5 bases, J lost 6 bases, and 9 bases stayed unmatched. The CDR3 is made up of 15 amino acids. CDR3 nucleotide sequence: TGTGCCAGCAGTAACATGGCAGGGGGCATTCAGCCCCAGCATTTT. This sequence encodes CASSNMAGGIQPQHF.

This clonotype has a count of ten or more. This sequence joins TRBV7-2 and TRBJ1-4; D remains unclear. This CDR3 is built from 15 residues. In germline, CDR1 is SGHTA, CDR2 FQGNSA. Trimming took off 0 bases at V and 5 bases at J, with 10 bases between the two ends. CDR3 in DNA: TGTGCCAGCAGCTTAGCGTGGGGAACGAATGAAAAACTGTTTTTT. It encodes CASSLAWGTNEKLFF.

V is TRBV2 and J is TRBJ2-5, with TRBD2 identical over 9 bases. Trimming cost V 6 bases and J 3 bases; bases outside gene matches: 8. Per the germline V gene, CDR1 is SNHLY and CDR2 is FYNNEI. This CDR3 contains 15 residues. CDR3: CASSFPRGGEETQYF. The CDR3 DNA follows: TGTGCCAGCAGCTTCCCCCGCGGGGGGGAAGAGACCCAGTACTTC.

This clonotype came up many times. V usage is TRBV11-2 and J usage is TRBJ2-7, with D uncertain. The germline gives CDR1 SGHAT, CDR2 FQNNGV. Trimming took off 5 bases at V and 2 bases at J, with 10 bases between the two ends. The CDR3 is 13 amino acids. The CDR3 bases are TGTGCCAGCAGCCCAGGCGCGACCTACGAGCAGTACTTC. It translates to CASSPGATYEQYF.

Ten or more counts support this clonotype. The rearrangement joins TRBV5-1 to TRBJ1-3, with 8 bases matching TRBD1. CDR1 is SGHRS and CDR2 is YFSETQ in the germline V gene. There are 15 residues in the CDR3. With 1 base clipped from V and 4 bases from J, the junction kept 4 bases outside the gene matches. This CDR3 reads CASSLPQGAGNTIYF. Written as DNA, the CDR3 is TGCGCCAGCAGCTTGCCTCAGGGGGCCGGAAACACCATATATTTT.

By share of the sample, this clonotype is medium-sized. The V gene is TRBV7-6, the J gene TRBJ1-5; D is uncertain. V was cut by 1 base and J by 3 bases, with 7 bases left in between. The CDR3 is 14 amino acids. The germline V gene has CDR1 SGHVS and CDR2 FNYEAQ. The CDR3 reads CASSLGQDNQPQHF. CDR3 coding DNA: TGTGCCAGCAGCTTAGGGCAGGACAATCAGCCCCAGCATTTT.

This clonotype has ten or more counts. CDR3 sequence reads: CSVVEPSGGEYNEQFF. The CDR3 DNA sequence: TGCAGCGTTGTAGAGCCTAGCGGGGGAGAATACAATGAGCAGTTCTTC. This rearrangement joins TRBV29-1 to TRBJ2-1; 10 bases are shared with TRBD2. Germline assignment: CDR1 SQVTM and CDR2 ANQGSEA. The CDR3 is 16 residues long. V lost 4 bases and J lost 4; bases outside the gene matches: 10.